The present T cell receptor (beta chain) was sequenced within a study of CXCR3-negative and CXCR3-positive naive CD8 T cells. Study overall: Cumulative TRB read yield was about 140 million, averaging about 1.5 +/- 0.3 million per library.

Naivety in CD8+ T cells corresponded to a CD45RO-CCR7+CD27+CD95- phenotype. For this clonotype: Its antigen is as yet unknown.

CDR3 size: 12 residues. Per the germline V gene, CDR1 is SQVTM and CDR2 is ANQGSEA. Preparation of TRB cDNA libraries relied on 5' RACE carrying UMI labels. TCRdb re-analyzed the 5' RACE reads; it lists each CDR3 protein once, without DNA. The sample spans roughly 100,000 distinct CDR3 sequences; the ten largest clones claim roughly 0.38%. General study findings and limits: Against CXCR3-negative naive cells, CXCR3-positive naive cells showed more hydrophobic TRB CDR3s. Both naive subsets carried similar amounts of surface CD5, so TCR strength was inferred from TRB CDR3 properties. Both naive subsets had comparably high diversity; memory CD8+ cells much lower.

The material sequenced was naive CXCR3+ CD8+ T cells from blood. The subset: CD45RO-CCR7+CD27+CD95- naive CD8+ T cells expressing CXCR3 (TNR3+). The V gene is TRBV29-1, the J gene TRBJ1-3. The TCR originated in a human donor in good health. Some clones in this sample may be carry-over from other donors' samples. The CDR3 region is CSVERTGGTIYF.